This TCR beta chain is from a study of beta chain features in type 1 diabetes. In the case of this clone: Its antigen is still unknown.

Isolated RNA was reverse transcribed in full, so expressed TCRB transcripts were sequenced. Sequencing used immunoSEQ multiplex PCR; TCRdb keeps in-frame clones, though not all of them. The sample records about 180,000 clones, approximately 7.9% being singletons. General observations from the study: People with Type 1 diabetes carried modestly yet significantly shorter TCRB CDR3s in all four CD4+ subsets.

The sample consisted of central memory CD4+ T cells from blood. This clonotype originated in a man aged 18-30 years with type 1 diabetes.

The CDR3 protein is CAIRPGTGAYEQYF. Written as DNA, the CDR3 is TGTGCCATCCGACCCGGGACAGGGGCCTACGAGCAGTACTTC. This rearrangement joins TRBV28 to TRBJ2-7, with 10 nucleotides matching TRBD1. This CDR3 is built from 14 residues. Germline V gene lookup returns CDR1 MDHEN and CDR2 SYDVKM. The trim removed 10 bases at V and 2 bases at J, leaving 8 bases unmatched.